These T cell receptor beta chains were read from a single sample in a study of regulatory T cells in long-lasting Graves disease. One entry per CDR3 protein results from TCRdb running MiXCR on the multiplex PCR reads. The sample holds about 290,000 distinct CDR3 sequences, roughly a fifth seen once. The input for sequencing was peripheral blood mononuclear cells (PBMCs), taken when the disease was refractory, from a patient treated with antithyroid drugs. Receptor source: a female donor with Graves disease. Each CDR3 is given with its conserved first and last residue. D genes are given only for firm matches. Clone size is not always given. Where it is, it says once, few, many or a class for expanded clones.

D: NA
J: TRBJ1-1
size: many
V: TRBV20-1
CDR3: CSARGFGANTEAFF
DNA: TGCAGTGCTAGGGGGTTTGGGGCGAACACTGAAGCTTTCTTT

D: TRBD1
J: TRBJ2-1
size: NA
V: TRBV28
CDR3: CASSSTGMGQFF
DNA: TGTGCCAGCAGTTCGACAGGGATGGGGCAGTTCTTC

D: TRBD2
J: TRBJ2-7
size: NA
V: TRBV27
CDR3: CASKRGTSGGSYEQYF
DNA: TGTGCCAGCAAAAGAGGGACTAGCGGGGGCTCCTACGAGCAGTACTTC

D: TRBD1
J: TRBJ1-1
size: NA
V: TRBV3-1
CDR3: CASSQGQGRTEAFF
DNA: TGTGCCAGCAGCCAAGGACAGGGGAGGACTGAAGCTTTCTTT

D: NA
J: TRBJ1-2
size: many
V: TRBV6-5
CDR3: CASSWMDGYGYTF
DNA: TGTGCCAGCAGTTGGATGGACGGCTATGGCTACACCTTC

D: NA
J: TRBJ2-3
size: few
V: TRBV4-3
CDR3: CASSQDRVLGNQPQYF
DNA: TGCGCCAGCAGCCAAGACAGGGTCTTGGGCAATCAGCCCCAGTATTTT

D: NA
J: TRBJ1-4
size: many
V: TRBV12-3/TRBV12-4
CDR3: CASSLGFRKFETNEKLFF
DNA: TGTGCCAGCAGTTTAGGGTTCAGGAAGTTCGAGACTAATGAAAAACTGTTTTTT

D: NA
J: TRBJ2-7
size: few
V: TRBV6-2/TRBV6-3
CDR3: CASSYSPSDSYEQYF
DNA: TGTGCCAGCAGTTACTCCCCTAGCGACTCCTACGAGCAGTACTTC

D: TRBD2
J: TRBJ2-4
size: many
V: TRBV5-1
CDR3: CASSLGLAGTLGNIQYF
DNA: TGCGCCAGCAGCCTCGGACTAGCGGGGACTCTCGGAAACATTCAGTACTTC

D: TRBD2
J: TRBJ2-2
size: many
V: TRBV29-1
CDR3: CSVVAGGAGELFF
DNA: TGCAGCGTCGTAGCGGGAGGAGCCGGGGAGCTGTTTTTT

D: NA
J: TRBJ2-7
size: NA
V: TRBV5-1
CDR3: CASSLGGGTAYEQYF
DNA: TGCGCCAGCAGCTTGGGTGGGGGGACCGCCTACGAGCAGTACTTC

D: NA
J: TRBJ2-7
size: NA
V: TRBV7-9
CDR3: CASTGTYEQYF
DNA: TGTGCCAGCACCGGGACGTACGAGCAGTACTTC

D: NA
J: TRBJ2-7
size: many
V: TRBV7-6
CDR3: CASSWGQGRSYEQYF
DNA: TGTGCCAGCAGCTGGGGGCAGGGGCGATCCTACGAGCAGTACTTC

D: NA
J: TRBJ2-2
size: NA
V: TRBV6-1
CDR3: CASTPATGELFF
DNA: TGTGCCAGCACCCCCGCGACCGGGGAGCTGTTTTTT

D: TRBD2
J: TRBJ2-2
size: many
V: TRBV20-1
CDR3: CSASPGGTGELFF
DNA: TGCAGTGCTAGCCCGGGAGGTACCGGGGAGCTGTTTTTT

D: NA
J: TRBJ2-6
size: many
V: TRBV20-1
CDR3: CSARARISGANVLTF
DNA: TGCAGTGCTAGAGCCCGCATTTCTGGGGCCAACGTCCTGACTTTC

D: NA
J: TRBJ1-5
size: NA
V: TRBV12-3/TRBV12-4
CDR3: CASSLKGDQPQHF
DNA: TGTGCCAGCAGTTTAAAGGGTGATCAGCCCCAGCATTTT

D: NA
J: TRBJ1-2
size: NA
V: TRBV29-1
CDR3: CSVEENRGGYGYTF
DNA: TGCAGCGTTGAAGAAAACAGAGGCGGCTATGGCTACACCTTC

D: TRBD1
J: TRBJ1-1
size: few
V: TRBV20-1
CDR3: CSAPGQGGNTEAFF
DNA: TGCAGTGCCCCTGGACAGGGAGGGAACACTGAAGCTTTCTTT

D: NA
J: TRBJ1-5
size: few
V: TRBV19
CDR3: CASSISGDRNQPQHF
DNA: TGTGCCAGTAGTATATCCGGAGATCGGAATCAGCCCCAGCATTTT

D: NA
J: TRBJ2-4
size: NA
V: TRBV28
CDR3: CASSLPMLAPKNIQYF
DNA: TGTGCCAGCAGTTTGCCTATGTTGGCCCCCAAAAACATTCAGTACTTC

D: NA
J: TRBJ1-5
size: few
V: TRBV20-1
CDR3: CSASGDSNQPQHF
DNA: TGCAGTGCTAGTGGGGATAGCAATCAGCCCCAGCATTTT

D: TRBD1
J: TRBJ2-5
size: many
V: TRBV29-1
CDR3: CSAMGQGQETQYF
DNA: TGCAGCGCAATGGGACAGGGGCAAGAGACCCAGTACTTC

D: NA
J: TRBJ1-2
size: many
V: TRBV6-5
CDR3: CASSYSGDPGGYGYTF
DNA: TGTGCCAGCAGTTACTCGGGGGATCCAGGAGGCTATGGCTACACCTTC

D: NA
J: TRBJ1-1
size: many
V: TRBV28
CDR3: CATSRSRNMNTEAFF
DNA: TGTGCCACTTCGAGGAGCAGAAACATGAACACTGAAGCTTTCTTT

D: NA
J: TRBJ1-1
size: many
V: TRBV27
CDR3: CASSSLLGDEAFF
DNA: TGTGCCAGCAGTTCACTATTGGGGGATGAAGCTTTCTTT

D: NA
J: TRBJ2-5
size: few
V: TRBV6-2/TRBV6-3
CDR3: CASSYGGRSQETQYF
DNA: TGTGCCAGCAGTTACGGTGGCCGCTCTCAAGAGACCCAGTACTTC

D: TRBD1
J: TRBJ1-2
size: NA
V: TRBV20-1
CDR3: CSAVSGTGYGYTF
DNA: TGCAGTGCCGTGTCCGGGACAGGCTATGGCTACACCTTC

D: NA
J: TRBJ2-5
size: NA
V: TRBV29-1
CDR3: CSVGAAVQETQYF
DNA: TGCAGCGTTGGCGCAGCGGTCCAAGAGACCCAGTACTTC

D: NA
J: TRBJ2-2
size: few
V: TRBV3-1
CDR3: CASSQARLGTGELFF
DNA: TGTGCCAGCAGCCAAGCGAGGCTGGGGACCGGGGAGCTGTTTTTT

D: NA
J: TRBJ2-3
size: many
V: TRBV2
CDR3: CASAISTDTQYF
DNA: TGTGCCAGCGCAATAAGCACAGATACGCAGTATTTT

D: NA
J: TRBJ1-1
size: NA
V: TRBV4-3
CDR3: CASSPRRTSWEENTEAFF
DNA: TGCGCCAGCAGCCCCAGGCGGACATCCTGGGAAGAGAACACTGAAGCTTTCTTT

D: NA
J: TRBJ2-5
size: few
V: TRBV6-1
CDR3: CASSLGPGTQYF
DNA: TGTGCCAGCAGCCTTGGACCGGGGACCCAGTACTTC

D: NA
J: TRBJ2-2
size: few
V: TRBV5-6
CDR3: CASSLLTLTNTGELFF
DNA: TGTGCCAGCAGCCTCCTTACCCTTACGAACACCGGGGAGCTGTTTTTT

D: NA
J: TRBJ1-4
size: many
V: TRBV28
CDR3: CASSLGTPGSEKLFF
DNA: TGTGCCAGCAGTCTCGGGACCCCAGGCTCCGAAAAACTGTTTTTT

D: NA
J: TRBJ2-5
size: NA
V: TRBV6-1
CDR3: CASPTGVGETQYF
DNA: TGTGCCAGCCCGACGGGGGTAGGGGAGACCCAGTACTTC

D: NA
J: TRBJ2-2
size: many
V: TRBV2
CDR3: CASRGQNTGELFF
DNA: TGTGCCAGCAGGGGACAGAACACCGGGGAGCTGTTTTTT

D: TRBD1
J: TRBJ1-2
size: NA
V: TRBV5-6
CDR3: CASSADRGVLGYTF
DNA: TGTGCCAGTTCCGCGGACAGGGGGGTTCTTGGCTACACCTTC

D: NA
J: TRBJ1-1
size: NA
V: TRBV30
CDR3: CAWSEFGSTEAFF
DNA: TGTGCCTGGAGTGAGTTCGGGAGCACTGAAGCTTTCTTT

D: TRBD1
J: TRBJ1-4
size: few
V: TRBV9
CDR3: CASSGGQGSNEKLFF
DNA: TGTGCCAGCAGCGGAGGACAGGGGTCAAATGAAAAACTGTTTTTT

D: NA
J: TRBJ1-5
size: few
V: TRBV19
CDR3: CASTKGYQPQHF
DNA: TGTGCCAGTACGAAGGGTTATCAGCCCCAGCATTTT

D: TRBD2
J: TRBJ2-7
size: many
V: TRBV6-5
CDR3: CASSYSAGVFHEQYF
DNA: TGTGCCAGCAGTTATTCGGCGGGAGTTTTCCACGAGCAGTACTTC

D: NA
J: TRBJ2-1
size: NA
V: TRBV14
CDR3: CASSQGIGPEQFF
DNA: TGTGCCAGCAGCCAAGGTATAGGCCCCGAGCAGTTCTTC

D: NA
J: TRBJ1-2
size: many
V: TRBV11-1
CDR3: CASSPRETSGYTF
DNA: TGTGCCAGCAGCCCCCGGGAGACGAGTGGCTACACCTTC

D: TRBD2
J: TRBJ2-7
size: many
V: TRBV6-1
CDR3: CASSRLAVYEQYF
DNA: TGTGCCAGCAGTCGACTAGCGGTCTACGAGCAGTACTTC

D: NA
J: TRBJ2-5
size: NA
V: TRBV7-2
CDR3: CASSFQGSQETQYF
DNA: TGTGCCAGCAGCTTCCAGGGTTCCCAAGAGACCCAGTACTTC

D: NA
J: TRBJ2-1
size: few
V: TRBV28
CDR3: CASRSPGRDGFF
DNA: TGTGCCAGCAGATCTCCAGGCCGCGATGGGTTCTTC

D: NA
J: TRBJ2-7
size: many
V: TRBV6-2/TRBV6-3
CDR3: CASSRLSTWGSYEQYF
DNA: TGTGCCAGCAGTCGACTTTCGACCTGGGGCTCCTACGAGCAGTACTTC

D: TRBD2
J: TRBJ2-3
size: few
V: TRBV27
CDR3: CASFLPGLAQYF
DNA: TGTGCCAGTTTCCTCCCGGGACTAGCTCAGTATTTT

D: NA
J: TRBJ1-2
size: many
V: TRBV20-1
CDR3: CSARQVSDNYGYTF
DNA: TGCAGTGCTAGACAGGTGTCCGATAACTATGGCTACACCTTC

D: NA
J: TRBJ1-5
size: many
V: TRBV12-3/TRBV12-4
CDR3: CASQTLGEEGNQPQHF
DNA: TGTGCCAGCCAAACGTTGGGGGAGGAGGGCAATCAGCCCCAGCATTTT

D: NA
J: TRBJ2-5
size: many
V: TRBV11-2
CDR3: CASSLWGRGQETQYF
DNA: TGTGCCAGCAGCTTATGGGGTAGAGGTCAAGAGACCCAGTACTTC

D: TRBD2
J: TRBJ2-5
size: many
V: TRBV7-8
CDR3: CASSLVRREVWGETQYF
DNA: TGTGCCAGCAGCTTAGTGCGGCGGGAGGTCTGGGGTGAGACCCAGTACTTC

D: NA
J: TRBJ1-3
size: few
V: TRBV19
CDR3: CASSREAGNTIYF
DNA: TGTGCCAGTAGTAGGGAGGCTGGAAACACCATATATTTT

D: NA
J: TRBJ1-3
size: NA
V: TRBV7-3
CDR3: CASSPRGGAGNTIYF
DNA: TGTGCCAGCAGCCCCCGTGGGGGCGCTGGAAACACCATATATTTT

D: NA
J: TRBJ1-2
size: NA
V: TRBV28
CDR3: CASQSGLDGYTF
DNA: TGTGCCAGCCAGTCAGGTTTGGATGGCTACACCTTC

D: TRBD2
J: TRBJ2-7
size: NA
V: TRBV20-1
CDR3: CSGGGNSYEQYF
DNA: TGCAGTGGGGGGGGGAACTCCTACGAGCAGTACTTC

D: NA
J: TRBJ1-2
size: many
V: TRBV16
CDR3: CASSHGDIDGYTF
DNA: TGTGCCAGCAGCCATGGGGATATTGATGGCTACACCTTC

D: TRBD1
J: TRBJ1-1
size: few
V: TRBV20-1
CDR3: CSASRTGSATEAFF
DNA: TGCAGTGCGAGCAGGACAGGGTCGGCCACTGAAGCTTTCTTT